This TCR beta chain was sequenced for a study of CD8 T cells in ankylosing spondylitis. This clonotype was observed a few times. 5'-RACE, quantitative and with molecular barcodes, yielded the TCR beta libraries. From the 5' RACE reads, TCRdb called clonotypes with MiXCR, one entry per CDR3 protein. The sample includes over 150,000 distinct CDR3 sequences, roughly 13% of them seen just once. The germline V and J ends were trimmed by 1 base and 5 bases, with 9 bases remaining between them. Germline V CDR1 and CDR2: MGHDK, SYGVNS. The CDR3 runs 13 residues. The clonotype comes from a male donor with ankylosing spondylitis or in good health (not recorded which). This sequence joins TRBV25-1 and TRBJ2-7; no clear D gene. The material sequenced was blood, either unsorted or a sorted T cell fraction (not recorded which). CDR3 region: CASSELGSHEQYF. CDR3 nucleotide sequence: TGTGCCAGCAGTGAATTAGGATCCCACGAGCAGTACTTC.